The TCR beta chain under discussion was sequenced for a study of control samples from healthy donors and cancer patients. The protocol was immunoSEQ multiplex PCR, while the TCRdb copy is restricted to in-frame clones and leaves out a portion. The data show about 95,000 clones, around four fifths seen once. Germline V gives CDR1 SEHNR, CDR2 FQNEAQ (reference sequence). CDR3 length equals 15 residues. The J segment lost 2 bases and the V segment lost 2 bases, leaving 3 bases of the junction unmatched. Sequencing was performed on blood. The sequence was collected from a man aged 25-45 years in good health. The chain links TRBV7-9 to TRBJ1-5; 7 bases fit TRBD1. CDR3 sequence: CASSLHGTGNQPQHF. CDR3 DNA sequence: TGTGCCAGCAGCTTACACGGGACAGGCAATCAGCCCCAGCATTTT. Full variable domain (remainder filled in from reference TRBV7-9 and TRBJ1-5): DTGVSQNPRHKITKRGQNVTFRCDPISEHNRLYWYRQTLGQGPEFLTYFQNEAQLEKSRLLSDRFSAERPKGSFSTLEIQRTEQGDSAMYLCASSLHGTGNQPQHFGDGTRLSIL.